This T cell receptor (beta chain) was observed in a study of T cell clonotyping in hematopoietic cell transplantation. Generated by immunoSEQ multiplex PCR, the TCRdb table keeps only in-frame clones and is missing some. The sample gives about 29,000 clones, roughly nine tenths of which show up once; approximately 11% is in the top ten. Germline CDR1 SGHDN, CDR2 FVKESK. This CDR3 is built from 15 residues. Deletions cut 1 base from V and 3 bases from J, with 12 bases between. On this clone itself: What it binds is not known.

Study outcomes and limitations: At the given depth, recipient repertoires were over 95% de novo clonotypes. Recipient TCR diversity dropped after transplant; expanded clonotypes rose from day 30 to 180. No sorting was done, leaving CD4 and CD8 contributions mixed.

The specimen comprised PBMCs, sampled 100 days after allogeneic stem cell transplant. The V and J genes are TRBV14 and TRBJ1-2; D may be TRBD1 (5 bases). The clonotype comes from a female patient in her 50s who had an allogeneic stem cell transplant from a related donor, so the T cells may come from the graft donor. Some clones in this sample may be carry-over from other donors' samples. The CDR3 sequence: CASSQVADRDYGYTF. The CDR3 DNA is TGTGCCAGCAGCCAAGTAGCAGACAGAGACTATGGCTACACCTTC.